This TCR beta chain was captured in a study of CD8 T cells in Susac syndrome. Reverse transcription of roughly 0.45 to 1 ug RNA was carried out with random hexamers. Coverage of TCR beta CDR3 amplification by immunoSEQ multiplex PCR extended to 54 Vbeta and 13 Jbeta. TCRdb passed the immunoSEQ multiplex PCR reads through MiXCR, listing each CDR3 protein once. The table has about 160,000 distinct CDR3 sequences, about 90% seen once; the top ten hold under 0.085%. Germline CDR1 and CDR2: SEHNR and FQNEAQ (reference sequence). Trimming shortened V by 2 bases and J by 1 base, and 14 bases separated the two germline ends. The CDR3 length is 16 residues. CD8+ and CD4+ T cells circulating in blood were sequenced for TCR beta. This clonotype was observed once.

The sample consisted of CD4+ T cells from PBMCs. The sequence derives from a human donor in good health. The J gene is TRBJ1-1, the V gene TRBV7-9; the D gene is possibly TRBD1 (5 bases). CDR3 sequence reads: CASSLSGRGTNTEAFF. CDR3 bases: TGTGCCAGCAGCTTATCGGGGCGAGGGACGAACACTGAAGCTTTCTTT.